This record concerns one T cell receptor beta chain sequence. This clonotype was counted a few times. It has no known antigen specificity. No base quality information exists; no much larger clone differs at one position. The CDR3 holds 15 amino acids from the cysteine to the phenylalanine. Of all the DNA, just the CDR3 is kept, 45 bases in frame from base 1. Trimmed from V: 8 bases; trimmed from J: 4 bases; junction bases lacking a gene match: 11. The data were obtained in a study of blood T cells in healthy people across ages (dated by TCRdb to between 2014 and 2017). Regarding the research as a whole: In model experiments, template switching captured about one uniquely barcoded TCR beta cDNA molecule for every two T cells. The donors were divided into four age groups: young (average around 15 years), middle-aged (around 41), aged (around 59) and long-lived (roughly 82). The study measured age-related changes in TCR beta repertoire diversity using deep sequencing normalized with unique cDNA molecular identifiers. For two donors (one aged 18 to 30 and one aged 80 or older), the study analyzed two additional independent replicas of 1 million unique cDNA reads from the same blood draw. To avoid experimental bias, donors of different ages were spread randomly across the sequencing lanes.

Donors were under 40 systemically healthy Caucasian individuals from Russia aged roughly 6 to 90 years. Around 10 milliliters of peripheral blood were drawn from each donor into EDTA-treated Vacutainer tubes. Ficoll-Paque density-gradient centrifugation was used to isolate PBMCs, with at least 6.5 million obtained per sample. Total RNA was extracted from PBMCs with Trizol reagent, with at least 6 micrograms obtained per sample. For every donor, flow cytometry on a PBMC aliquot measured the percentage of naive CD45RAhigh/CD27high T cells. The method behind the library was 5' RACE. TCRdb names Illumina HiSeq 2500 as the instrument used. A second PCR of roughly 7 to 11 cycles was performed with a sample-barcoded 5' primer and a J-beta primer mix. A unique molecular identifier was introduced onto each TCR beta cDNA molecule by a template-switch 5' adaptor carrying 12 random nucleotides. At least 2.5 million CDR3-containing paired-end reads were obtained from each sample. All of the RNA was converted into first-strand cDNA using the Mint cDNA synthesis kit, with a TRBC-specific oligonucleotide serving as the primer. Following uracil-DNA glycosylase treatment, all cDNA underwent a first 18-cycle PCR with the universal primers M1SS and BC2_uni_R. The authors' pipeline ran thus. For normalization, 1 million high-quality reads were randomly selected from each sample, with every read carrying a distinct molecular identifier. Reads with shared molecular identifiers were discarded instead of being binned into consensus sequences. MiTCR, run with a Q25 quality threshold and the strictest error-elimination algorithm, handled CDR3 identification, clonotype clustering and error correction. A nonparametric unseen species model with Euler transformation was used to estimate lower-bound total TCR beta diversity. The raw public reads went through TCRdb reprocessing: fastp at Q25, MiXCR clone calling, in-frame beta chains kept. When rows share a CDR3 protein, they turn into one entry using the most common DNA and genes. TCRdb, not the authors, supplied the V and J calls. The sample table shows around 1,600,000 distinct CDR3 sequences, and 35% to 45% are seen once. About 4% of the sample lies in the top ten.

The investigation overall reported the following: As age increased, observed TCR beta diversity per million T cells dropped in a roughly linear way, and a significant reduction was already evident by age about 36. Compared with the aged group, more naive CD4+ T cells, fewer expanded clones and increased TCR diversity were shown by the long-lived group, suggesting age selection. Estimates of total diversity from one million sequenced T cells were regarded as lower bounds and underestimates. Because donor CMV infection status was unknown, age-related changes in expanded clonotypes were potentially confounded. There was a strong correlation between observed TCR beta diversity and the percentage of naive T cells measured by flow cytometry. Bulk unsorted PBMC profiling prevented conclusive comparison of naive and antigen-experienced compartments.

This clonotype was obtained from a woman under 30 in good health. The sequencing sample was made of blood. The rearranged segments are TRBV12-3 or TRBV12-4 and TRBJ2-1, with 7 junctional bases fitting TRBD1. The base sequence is TGTGCCAGCGACAATTCAGGACAGGAGTACAATGAGCAGTTCTTC. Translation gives CASDNSGQEYNEQFF.